This T cell receptor beta chain came from a study of response to subunit inactivated influenza vaccine. This clonotype has ten or more counts. Its antigen is as yet unknown. Each CDR3 protein gets one entry after TCRdb re-called the RT-PCR reads with MiXCR. The data hold some 640,000 distinct CDR3 sequences, with roughly 13% observed a single time. Regarding the study as a whole: New T cells are recruited in small numbers by each seasonal influenza vaccination, according to the authors' suggestion.

The CDR3 has 16 amino acids. V lost 4 bases, J lost 3 bases, and 16 bases lay in between. Germline-derived CDR1 and CDR2 are SGHTA and FQGNSA. The sample was PBMCs from blood, taken less than 15 days before vaccination. This chain links TRBV7-2 with TRBJ2-1, with a weak D call TRBD2 (6 bases). The sequence was obtained from a middle-aged man who received an inactivated influenza vaccine. The CDR3 DNA reads TGTGCCAGCAGCTCGTTAGGCGGGGCGGGCTACAATGAGCAGTTCTTC. Amino acid sequence: CASSSLGGAGYNEQFF.